A single sample gave rise to the 5 T cell receptor beta chains below, sequenced in a study of cytomegalovirus exposure and HLA in healthy donors (dated by TCRdb to 2016 to 2017). Library prep was done by the immunoSEQ multiplex PCR assay. The multiplex PCR relied on a mix of 60 forward primers for TCR Vbeta segments and 13 reverse primers for TCR Jbeta segments. What TCRdb holds here is the immuneACCESS table cut down to in-frame rearrangements. Part of the clones is not present; checked against another copy, under half of the missing clones reflect an unresolved V gene, and the others are unexplained. Present in this sample are fewer than 350,000 clones, approximately 90% of which were seen just once. Of the sample, around 2.1% is held by the ten largest clones. The material sequenced was PBMCs. These receptor sequences come from a woman aged 18-29 years in good health and CMV-seronegative.

This clone occurred a few times. The chain has TRBV9 and TRBJ1-2; perhaps TRBD1 as D (5 bases). Looked up from germline, CDR1 is SGDLS and CDR2 is YYNGEE. The V gene lost 0 bases and the J gene lost 6 bases, with 12 bases spanning the gap. This CDR3 comprises 14 residues. DNA for the CDR3: TGTGCCAGCAGCGTAGTCGGGGGGTTGAATGGCTACACCTTC. As protein: CASSVVGGLNGYTF.

The chain is built from TRBV2 and TRBJ1-6; 11 nucleotides line up with TRBD1. In germline, CDR1 is SNHLY, CDR2 FYNNEI. This CDR3 is 15 amino acids long. V shed 8 bases, J shed 7 bases, and the junction held 7 bases outside the gene matches. In nucleotides, the CDR3 is TGTGCCAGCTGGGCCGGGACAGGGGGGAATTCACCCCTCCACTTT. Encoded protein: CASWAGTGGNSPLHF.

The chain recombines TRBV5-6 with TRBJ1-5; 7 bases are a match to TRBD1. CDR3 length: 14 amino acids. The germline V gene encodes CDR1 SGHDT and CDR2 YYEEEE. V trimming: 2 bases; J trimming: 6 bases; junction bases outside the gene matches: 5. The CDR3 sequence is CASSLGRQGQPQHF. As DNA, the CDR3 is TGTGCCAGCAGCTTAGGGAGACAGGGTCAGCCCCAGCATTTT.

This clone was recorded only once. This chain links TRBV27 with TRBJ2-1; 8 nucleotides line up with TRBD2. The CDR3 length is 13 residues. Trimming cost V 8 bases and J 6 bases; bases outside gene matches: 6. Looked up from germline, CDR1 is MNHEY and CDR2 is SMNVEV (reference sequence). The CDR3 nucleotides are TGTGCCAGCGGCCATAGCGGGGCCAATGAGCAGTTCTTC. As protein: CASGHSGANEQFF.

The V and J genes are TRBV11-2 and TRBJ1-2; D may be TRBD1 (6 bases). The germline V gene encodes CDR1 SGHAT and CDR2 FQNNGV. The CDR3 covers 16 residues. Trimming removed 5 bases from V and 3 bases from J, with 19 bases in between. CDR3: CASSLFRGEGDYGYTF. CDR3 DNA sequence: TGTGCCAGCAGCCTTTTTAGGGGGGAGGGGGACTATGGCTACACCTTC. The whole variable domain, remainder taken from reference TRBV11-2 and TRBJ1-2, is EAGVAQSPRYKIIEKRQSVAFWCNPISGHATLYWYQQILGQGPKLLIQFQNNGVVDDSQLPKDRFSAERLKGVDSTLKIQPAKLEDSAVYLCASSLFRGEGDYGYTFGSGTRLTVV.